A single sample is the source of the 3 T cell receptor beta chains below, sequenced in a study of human versus mouse CDR3 diversity and MHC coevolution. Repertoires were generated with immunoSEQ multiplex PCR, while TCRdb's copy carries only in-frame clones and drops some. Of roughly 81,000 clones listed, 85% to 95% are singletons. Input material: naive CD4+ T cells from blood. Subset reported: CD45RO-negative CD62L-positive naive CD4 T cells. The receptors were gathered from a person aged 25 to 75 in good health.

The V and J genes are TRBV7-3 and TRBJ2-5, with a possible D match to TRBD1 (7 bases). The V and J ends lost 1 base and 11 bases respectively, with 14 bases between them. Germline V CDR1 and CDR2: SGHTA, FQGTGA. The CDR3 is 13 residues long. The CDR3 DNA reads TGTGCCAGCAGCTTAAGTCAGGGGGGTGAGCAGTACTTC. Its translation is CASSLSQGGEQYF.

The genes are TRBV19 and TRBJ2-3; 9 bases match TRBD2. Germline V gene sequence: CDR1 LNHDA, CDR2 SQIVND (reference sequence). V trimming: 7 bases; J trimming: 4 bases; junction bases outside the gene matches: 6. The CDR3 totals 14 residues. CDR3 DNA: TGTGCCAGTACGGGACTAGCTTTCGCAGATACGCAGTATTTT. It encodes CASTGLAFADTQYF.

The chain joins TRBV29-1 to TRBJ1-4; maybe TRBD1 (6 bases). The CDR3 contains 13 residues. Germline loops: CDR1 SQVTM, CDR2 ANQGSEA. V lost 4 bases and J lost 4, with 10 bases in between. CDR3 residues: CSVVGQYNEKLFF. The CDR3 DNA reads as TGCAGCGTTGTAGGACAGTATAATGAAAAACTGTTTTTT.